A selection of T cell receptor beta chains follows, all from one sample in a study of cytomegalovirus exposure and HLA in healthy donors. Produced via immunoSEQ multiplex PCR; TCRdb's table is partial and in-frame only. The sample includes around 150,000 clones, roughly 80% of them seen just once. Sequencing input: PBMCs. The receptor set was obtained from a man aged 25-40 years in good health and CMV-seropositive. Both conserved end residues are trimmed from each CDR3. Each record gives: V gene, J gene, CDR3 protein.

>TRBV4-3|TRBJ2-1
ASSQDGGGLDEQF
>TRBV2|TRBJ2-3
ASAGGQGTDTQY
>TRBV9|TRBJ1-3
ASSVMDIISGNTIY
>TRBV7-6|TRBJ2-1
ASSQEEDEQF
>TRBV2|TRBJ2-2
ASSGTSRSAGELF
>TRBV6-5|TRBJ2-7
ASRQPGQGTYEQY
>TRBV7-9|TRBJ1-1
ASSPDRTNTEAF
>TRBV5-1|TRBJ2-1
ASSIQPGQGAYNEQF
>TRBV5-6|TRBJ2-7
ASSSGGPPYEQY
>TRBV9|TRBJ2-6
ASSDTRLRSGANVLT
>TRBV7-3|TRBJ2-2
ASSRTGQRDTGELF
>TRBV2|TRBJ1-2
ASSEGQGVGGYT
>TRBV30|TRBJ1-2
AWRKRQGYAYGYT
>TRBV11-2|TRBJ2-3
ASTPNGGLEDTQY
>TRBV6-5|TRBJ2-5
ASSYSQREGQETQY
>TRBV16|TRBJ2-7
ASSQLPAPRPEQY
>TRBV9|TRBJ2-1
ASSVGPEGGSYNEQF
>TRBV10-3|TRBJ2-3
AISGDSLSTDTQY
>TRBV30|TRBJ2-7
AWARDYTYEQY
>TRBV11-3|TRBJ2-1
ASSRGNRGGSDEQF
>TRBV13|TRBJ2-7
ASSLNGRPGEQY
>TRBV7-9|TRBJ1-5
ASSWGQGDSNQPQH
>TRBV7-2|TRBJ1-2
ASSFGQGPYGYT
>TRBV9|TRBJ2-7
ASSPRVAGGYEQY
>TRBV5-1|TRBJ1-3
ASSTDRGGVGNTIY
>TRBV11-2|TRBJ2-7
ASSLDMGAGGPGEQY
>TRBV18|TRBJ1-1
ASSDLKRANTEAF
>TRBV28|TRBJ1-2
ASSLLTGPSYYGYT
>TRBV19|TRBJ1-5
ASSMTDNQPQH
>TRBV28|TRBJ2-7
ASLQGGAGSYEQY
>TRBV10-3|TRBJ2-2
AISEVGDTGELF
>TRBV11-1|TRBJ2-7
ASSLAPRGRPAGGYEQY
>TRBV5-1|TRBJ1-3
ASSRDSLVGNTIY
>TRBV19|TRBJ2-7
ASSIAPTHSYEQY
>TRBV5-6|TRBJ2-7
ASSYGTVPYEQY
>TRBV19|TRBJ1-3
ASSRPRGDTIY
>TRBV2|TRBJ2-1
ASPKGGLVTNEQF
>TRBV7-3|TRBJ1-1
ASSWGGNTEAF
>TRBV30|TRBJ1-1
AWSERFTEAF
>TRBV28|TRBJ1-1
ASSSFDPEEAF
>TRBV5-1|TRBJ2-7
ASSRGLAGPYEQY
>TRBV13|TRBJ2-1
ASSPGTSTNEQF
>TRBV5-5|TRBJ1-2
ASSGAYRDSDGYT
>TRBV7-7|TRBJ2-1
ASSLGGGLSYNEQF
>TRBV30|TRBJ1-5
AWNRRLNQPQH
>TRBV7-3|TRBJ1-2
ASSLYAQGGLYYT
>TRBV6-4|TRBJ2-2
ASSVDLLSGGSTGELF
>TRBV19|TRBJ2-2
ASRVGSSGELF
>TRBV28|TRBJ1-2
ASSLGQRRGYGYT
>TRBV6-6|TRBJ2-7
ASFRDTSSYEQY